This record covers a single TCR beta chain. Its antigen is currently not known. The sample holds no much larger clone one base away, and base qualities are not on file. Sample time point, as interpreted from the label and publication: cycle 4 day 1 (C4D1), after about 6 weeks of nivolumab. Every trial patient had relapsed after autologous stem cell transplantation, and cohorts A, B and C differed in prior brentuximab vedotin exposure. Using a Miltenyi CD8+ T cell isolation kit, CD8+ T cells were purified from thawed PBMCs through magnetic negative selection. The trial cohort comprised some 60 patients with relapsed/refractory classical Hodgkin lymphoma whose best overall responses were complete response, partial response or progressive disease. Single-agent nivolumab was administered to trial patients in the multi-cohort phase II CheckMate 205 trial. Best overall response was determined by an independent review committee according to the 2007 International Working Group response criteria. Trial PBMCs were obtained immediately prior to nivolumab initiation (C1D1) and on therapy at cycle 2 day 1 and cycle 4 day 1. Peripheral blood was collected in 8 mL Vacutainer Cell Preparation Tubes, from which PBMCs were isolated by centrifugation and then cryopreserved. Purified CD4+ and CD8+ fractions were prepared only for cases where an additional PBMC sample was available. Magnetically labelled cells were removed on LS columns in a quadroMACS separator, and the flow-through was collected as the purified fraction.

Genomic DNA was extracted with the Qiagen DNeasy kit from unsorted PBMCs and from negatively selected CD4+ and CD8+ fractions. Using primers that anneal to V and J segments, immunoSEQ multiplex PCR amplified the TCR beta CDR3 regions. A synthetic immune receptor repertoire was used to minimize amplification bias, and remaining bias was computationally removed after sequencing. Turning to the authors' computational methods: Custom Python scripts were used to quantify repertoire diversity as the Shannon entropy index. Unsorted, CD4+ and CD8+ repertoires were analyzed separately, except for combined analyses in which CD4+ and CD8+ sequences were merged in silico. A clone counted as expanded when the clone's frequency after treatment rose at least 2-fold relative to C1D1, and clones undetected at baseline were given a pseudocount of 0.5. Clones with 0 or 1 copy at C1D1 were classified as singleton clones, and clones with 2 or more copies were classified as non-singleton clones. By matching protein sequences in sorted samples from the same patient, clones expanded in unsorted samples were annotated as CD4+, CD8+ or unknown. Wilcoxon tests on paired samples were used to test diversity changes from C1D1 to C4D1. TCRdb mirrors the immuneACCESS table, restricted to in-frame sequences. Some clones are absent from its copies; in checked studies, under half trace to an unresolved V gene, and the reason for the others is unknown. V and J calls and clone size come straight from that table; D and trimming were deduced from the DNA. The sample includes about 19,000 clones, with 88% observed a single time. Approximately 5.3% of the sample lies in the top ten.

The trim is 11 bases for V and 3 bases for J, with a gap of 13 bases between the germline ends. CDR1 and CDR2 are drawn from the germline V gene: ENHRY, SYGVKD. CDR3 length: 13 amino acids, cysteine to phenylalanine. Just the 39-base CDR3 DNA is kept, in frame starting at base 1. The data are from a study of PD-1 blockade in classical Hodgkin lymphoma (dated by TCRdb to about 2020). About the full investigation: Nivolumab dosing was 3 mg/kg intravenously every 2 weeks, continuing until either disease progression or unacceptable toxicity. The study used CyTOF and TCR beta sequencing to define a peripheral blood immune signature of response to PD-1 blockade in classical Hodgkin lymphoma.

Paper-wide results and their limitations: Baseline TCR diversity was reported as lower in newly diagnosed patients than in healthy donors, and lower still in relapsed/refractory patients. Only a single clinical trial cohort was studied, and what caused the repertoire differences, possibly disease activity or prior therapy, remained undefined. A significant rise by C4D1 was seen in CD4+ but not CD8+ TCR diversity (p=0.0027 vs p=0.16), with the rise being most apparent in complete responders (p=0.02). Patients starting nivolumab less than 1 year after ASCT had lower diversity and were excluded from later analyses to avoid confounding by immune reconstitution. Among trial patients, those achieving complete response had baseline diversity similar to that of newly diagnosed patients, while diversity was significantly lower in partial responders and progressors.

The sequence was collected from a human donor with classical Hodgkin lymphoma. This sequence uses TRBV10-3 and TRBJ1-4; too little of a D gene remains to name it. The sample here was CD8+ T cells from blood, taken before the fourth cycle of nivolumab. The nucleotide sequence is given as TGTGCCGCCCGAAGGACCGCTAATGAAAAACTGTTTTTT. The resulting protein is CAARRTANEKLFF.